Given below is one TCR beta chain in context. The sample comes from a study of shared clonotypes between healthy human individuals. The trim removed 6 bases at V and 5 bases at J, leaving 6 bases unmatched. Germline CDR1 is SGHRS and CDR2 is YFSETQ. This CDR3 has 13 amino acids. Sequencing used immunoSEQ multiplex PCR; TCRdb keeps in-frame clones, though not all of them. The sample has around 2.3 million clones, approximately 95% seen once. The specimen sequenced was naive CD4+ T cells sorted from blood. As for subset: CD45RA+ positively selected. This clonotype originated in a man aged 18 to 29 in good health. The V gene is TRBV5-1, the J gene TRBJ2-7, with TRBD1 matching over 9 bases. Here the CDR3 reads CASTVGTGNEQYF. As DNA, the CDR3 is TGCGCCAGCACGGTCGGGACAGGGAACGAGCAGTACTTC.